The rows below give T cell receptor beta chains drawn from one sample of a study of vaccination effects on CD4 cells after COVID-19. These receptors lack a known antigen. Assay: immunoSEQ multiplex PCR; the TCRdb copy retains only in-frame clones and omits some. The sample comprises 30,000 to 35,000 clones, roughly 74% of which are singletons, and about 15% rests with the top ten. Specimen: CD4+ T cells from PBMCs cultured without peptide, collected after COVID-19 vaccination. The source of these receptors is a human donor who received a COVID-19 vaccine. Both conserved end residues are part of each CDR3. Each record gives: CDR3 length, V gene, J gene, D gene, CDR3 protein. A D gene is named only where the DNA matches it firmly.

14,TRBV10-3,TRBJ2-7,-,CAISDGGKGYEQYF
17,TRBV5-4,TRBJ1-3,-,CASSLYSGTLSGNTIYF
14,TRBV20-1,TRBJ2-5,-,CSASVTAPQETQYF
14,TRBV30,TRBJ2-3,TRBD2,CAWSVTSGTDTQYF
13,TRBV19,TRBJ2-5,-,CASSTGKGETQYF
17,TRBV5-1,TRBJ2-2,TRBD2,CASSPALGGGNTGELFF
13,TRBV12-3/TRBV12-4,TRBJ1-1,-,CASTPGGYTEAFF
15,TRBV10-3,TRBJ1-1,-,CAIKEAGLMNTEAFF
13,TRBV30,TRBJ1-1,-,CAWMYQVNTEAFF
15,TRBV25-1,TRBJ2-1,-,CASSETGGSYNEQFF
17,TRBV19,TRBJ1-5,-,CASSSDKGVGSNQPQHF
15,TRBV7-9,TRBJ2-3,-,CASSPGGGYTDTQYF
14,TRBV2,TRBJ2-5,TRBD1,CASGRDRSQETQYF
13,TRBV4-3,TRBJ1-2,-,CASSQGGPYGYTF
14,TRBV19,TRBJ2-1,-,CASSVPSSYNEQFF